The next 29 T cell receptor beta chains were all read from a single sample in a study of T cells in Graves' hyperthyroidism and ophthalmopathy. It was RNA transcripts that yielded the amplified TCR beta CDR3 regions. RT-PCR in the first round (using the HTBI primer set) targeted the TCR CDR3. From the multiplex PCR reads, TCRdb called clonotypes with MiXCR, one entry per CDR3 protein. The repertoire holds around 300,000 distinct CDR3 sequences, with roughly a fifth as singletons. The sample was blood. The receptors come from a man in his fifties with Graves' ophthalmopathy.

This clonotype appeared a few times. The J gene is TRBJ2-1, the V gene TRBV18; 9 nucleotides agree with TRBD2. Germline CDR1 reads KGHSH; CDR2 reads LQKENI. This CDR3 spans 16 amino acids. V lost 3 bases and J lost 2; bases outside the gene matches: 5. The DNA for the CDR3 is TGTGCCAGCTCACCCGTTTCTAGCGGGGCCTACAATGAGCAGTTCTTC. It encodes CASSPVSSGAYNEQFF.

This clonotype was recorded at least ten times. The J gene is TRBJ2-4, the V gene TRBV5-1; TRBD1 matches at 7 bases. Germline V gene lookup returns CDR1 SGHRS and CDR2 YFSETQ. This CDR3 spans 14 amino acids. J was trimmed by 4 bases and V by 4 bases; bases with no gene match: 5. The CDR3 DNA reads TGCGCCAGCAGCCCTGAGACAGGGAAAAACATTCAGTACTTC. Encoded protein: CASSPETGKNIQYF.

This clonotype occurred many times. V usage is TRBV3-1 and J usage is TRBJ1-1; 9 positions agree with TRBD1. Germline V lookup: CDR1 LGHDT, CDR2 YNNKEL (reference sequence). This CDR3 comprises 15 residues. V was clipped by 1 base and J by 4 bases; unmatched bases: 4. CDR3 loop: CASSQAGQGITEAFF. CDR3 DNA: TGTGCCAGCAGCCAAGCGGGACAGGGTATCACTGAAGCTTTCTTT.

This clonotype was observed at least ten times. V is TRBV20-1 and J is TRBJ2-5, with TRBD2 identical over 8 bases. Germline CDR1 is DFQATT and CDR2 is SNEGSKA (reference sequence). Losses at the gene ends were 5 bases for V and 5 bases for J; bases not matched to a gene: 16. The CDR3 is 16 amino acids. The DNA of the CDR3 is TGCAGTGCTGGGACTAGGGAGGGATGGGTCATGGAGACCCAGTACTTC. As protein: CSAGTREGWVMETQYF.

In this sample, this clonotype turned up many times. The chain uses TRBV5-1 and TRBJ2-1, with 11 bases that match TRBD2. The CDR3 is 19 residues long. The V gene end was trimmed by 4 bases and the J gene end by 6 bases; junction bases not matched to a gene: 18. Per germline, CDR1 SGHRS and CDR2 YFSETQ. CDR3 loop: CASSILAGVTVVRLNEQFF. The CDR3 DNA is TGCGCCAGCAGCATACTAGCGGGAGTCACGGTGGTGAGGCTCAATGAGCAGTTCTTC.

This chain links TRBV20-1 with TRBJ2-2; D perhaps matches TRBD1 (5 bases). V was cut by 0 bases and J by 4 bases, with 15 bases left in between. Germline CDR1 DFQATT, CDR2 SNEGSKA (reference sequence). The CDR3 length is 16 residues. CDR3 nucleotides: TGCAGTGCTAGAGATAGAGGACACTCGAGCACCGGGGAGCTGTTTTTT. The encoded protein is CSARDRGHSSTGELFF.

This clonotype appeared many times. The rearrangement joins TRBV20-1 to TRBJ1-5, with D maybe TRBD1 (5 bases). The germline V gene has CDR1 DFQATT and CDR2 SNEGSKA (reference sequence). The CDR3 contains 11 residues. CDR3 bases: TGCAGGGTGACAGAGGATCAGCCCCAGCATTTT. Translated, it gives CRVTEDQPQHF.

This clonotype appeared a few times. The V and J genes are TRBV28 and TRBJ2-3; D call uncertain. Germline CDR1 reads MDHEN; CDR2 reads SYDVKM. V lost 7 bases to trimming and J lost 3 bases, with 11 bases between them. The CDR3 is made up of 13 amino acids. CDR3 coding DNA: TGTGCCAGCAACAGAGTGAGGACAGATACGCAGTATTTT. Translating it yields CASNRVRTDTQYF.

The chain couples TRBV20-1 to TRBJ1-2; D is unclear. The CDR3 covers 14 residues. The V end was cut by 0 bases, the J end by 4 bases, with 12 bases between. Germline V CDR1 and CDR2: DFQATT, SNEGSKA (reference sequence). Here the CDR3 reads CSARDGPGLYGYTF. In nucleotides, the CDR3 is TGCAGTGCTAGAGACGGGCCAGGTCTCTATGGCTACACCTTC.

In this sample, this clonotype turned up many times. One junction end does not reproduce the germline sequence, and a read error may be involved. This chain connects TRBV28 to TRBJ2-1; 8 bases line up with TRBD2. This CDR3 region has 13 residues. Germline V CDR1 and CDR2: MDHEN, SYDVKM. The CDR3 DNA reads TGTGCCAGCCGTAGCGGGGCCTACGATGAGCAGTTCTTC. This codes for CASRSGAYDEQFF.

This clonotype was counted between two and nine times. This chain links TRBV20-1 with TRBJ2-7; TRBD1 aligns across 7 bases. Looked up from germline, CDR1 is DFQATT and CDR2 is SNEGSKA (reference sequence). The ends lost 0 bases at V and 7 bases at J; junction bases unmatched: 6. This CDR3 contains 13 residues. This CDR3 is CSARENRGGEQYF. The CDR3 DNA is TGCAGTGCTAGAGAGAACAGGGGTGGAGAGCAGTACTTC.

This clonotype was seen only a few times. The chain links TRBV4-1 to TRBJ1-4; D is ambiguous. The length of the CDR3 is 14 residues. Trimming took off 0 bases at V and 5 bases at J, with 7 bases between the two ends. Germline CDR1 MGHRA, CDR2 YSYEKL. The DNA of the CDR3 is TGCGCCAGCAGCCAAGAGGGTGTGAATGAAAAACTGTTTTTT. It encodes CASSQEGVNEKLFF.

This clonotype was observed at least ten times. This sequence joins TRBV30 and TRBJ2-4; D gene ambiguous. The CDR3 covers 12 residues. The V end was cut by 4 bases, the J end by 8 bases, with 12 bases between. CDR1 and CDR2 (germline): GTSNPN, SVGIG (reference sequence). In DNA, the CDR3 is TGTGCCTGGACTGAAGGGATAGACATTCAGTACTTC. This gives the protein CAWTEGIDIQYF.

The genes are TRBV9 and TRBJ2-6, with D perhaps TRBD1 (6 bases). The germline CDR1 and CDR2 sequences are SGDLS and YYNGEE. The CDR3 totals 16 residues. The V gene lost 0 bases and the J gene lost 2 bases, with 9 bases spanning the gap. As DNA, the CDR3 is TGTGCCAGCAGCGTAGGTCAGGGGACTGGGGCCAACGTCCTGACTTTC. This translates into CASSVGQGTGANVLTF.

The chain is built from TRBV6-5 and TRBJ2-7, with 7 bases that match TRBD1. CDR1 is MNHEY, CDR2 SVGAGI, per germline. The CDR3 is 15 amino acids. The trim removed 0 bases at V and 2 bases at J, leaving 4 bases unmatched. Here the CDR3 reads CASSYSGQDTYEQYF. Here the CDR3 DNA reads TGTGCCAGCAGTTACTCTGGACAGGACACCTACGAGCAGTACTTC.

The rearrangement joins TRBV28 to TRBJ1-2; no reliable D call. This CDR3 is built from 12 residues. Germline values: CDR1 MDHEN, CDR2 SYDVKM. Trimming pared 6 bases from V and 7 bases from J, leaving 12 bases between. The DNA of the CDR3 is TGTGCCAGCAGCCCGCTCAAGGTTGGCTACACCTTC. Residues: CASSPLKVGYTF.

This chain links TRBV20-1 with TRBJ1-3; perhaps TRBD1 as D (6 bases). From germline, CDR1 is DFQATT and CDR2 SNEGSKA (reference sequence). V was clipped by 4 bases and J by 0 bases, with 13 bases between them. The CDR3 sequence is 15 residues long. The CDR3 nucleotides read TGCAGTGCTACAGGGGAAGCCTCCTCTGGAAACACCATATATTTT. Translation: CSATGEASSGNTIYF.

This clonotype was found a few times. V usage is TRBV4-1 and J usage is TRBJ1-3, with a tentative D call TRBD1 (5 bases). The CDR3 extends over 16 amino acids. In germline, CDR1 is MGHRA, CDR2 YSYEKL. V lost 1 base and J lost 0, with 10 bases in between. CDR3 loop: CASSQGQKTSGNTIYF. CDR3 coding DNA: TGCGCCAGCAGCCAAGGACAGAAGACCTCTGGAAACACCATATATTTT.

This clonotype was counted at least ten times. The chain carries TRBV11-3 and TRBJ1-1; possibly TRBD1 for D (5 bases). This CDR3 has 13 amino acids. The germline V gene encodes CDR1 SGHNT and CDR2 YENEEA. Trimming pared 0 bases from V and 7 bases from J, leaving 9 bases between. The CDR3 loop is CASSLDQTGEAFF. The CDR3 DNA reads as TGTGCCAGCAGCTTAGATCAAACAGGTGAAGCTTTCTTT.

This clonotype appeared a few times. CDR3 sequence (DNA): TGCGCCAGCAGCGGGGGCCTAGCGGGAGGAGGGGCCTACGAGCAGTACTTC. This translates into CASSGGLAGGGAYEQYF. V is TRBV5-1 and J is TRBJ2-7; 11 bases are shared with TRBD2. Germline V gene data show CDR1 as SGHRS and CDR2 as YFSETQ. V gave up 4 bases and J gave up 2 bases; unmatched junction bases: 11. The CDR3 runs to 17 residues. Using reference TRBV5-1 and TRBJ2-7 for the parts outside the CDR3, the full variable domain is KAGVTQTPRYLIKTRGQQVTLSCSPISGHRSVSWYQQTPGQGLQFLFEYFSETQRNKGNFPGRFSGRQFSNSRSEMNVSTLELGDSALYLCASSGGLAGGGAYEQYFGPGTRLTVT.

The table lists this clonotype with many counts. This chain links TRBV11-2 with TRBJ1-1; a weak D match, TRBD1 (5 bases). V was cut by 1 base and J by 6 bases, with 15 bases left in between. The CDR3 totals 15 residues. The germline V gene encodes CDR1 SGHAT and CDR2 FQNNGV. Written as DNA, the CDR3 is TGTGCCAGCAGCTTAGTTGCACAGGCGGCCCCTGAAGCTTTCTTT. Translating gives CASSLVAQAAPEAFF.

The table lists this clonotype with a few counts. The chain joins TRBV9 to TRBJ2-2; D might be TRBD2 (5 bases). The CDR3 length is 14 residues. The V end was cut by 3 bases, the J end by 0 bases, with 6 bases between. Germline CDR1 reads SGDLS; CDR2 reads YYNGEE. CDR3 sequence: CASSAGTNTGELFF. The CDR3 bases are TGTGCCAGCAGCGCCGGGACGAACACCGGGGAGCTGTTTTTT.

The chain recombines TRBV6-6 with TRBJ2-5, with 10 bases fitting TRBD2. Germline values: CDR1 MNHNY, CDR2 SVGAGI (reference sequence). The CDR3 has 15 residues. The V and J ends lost 2 bases and 5 bases, in that order; junction bases with no gene match: 5. For the CDR3, the DNA is TGTGCCAGCAGTTACACCAGGACTAGCGGTGAGACCCAGTACTTC. Translated, it gives CASSYTRTSGETQYF.

This clonotype was observed a few times. The J gene is TRBJ1-5, the V gene TRBV19; D not resolved. The CDR3 is made up of 13 amino acids. The V end was cut by 8 bases, the J end by 7 bases, with 15 bases between. Germline V lookup: CDR1 LNHDA, CDR2 SQIVND (reference sequence). The CDR3 DNA is TGTGCCAGTCACGCGGGAGCCGGACAGCCCCAGCATTTT. Protein: CASHAGAGQPQHF.

This clonotype was observed a handful of times. The chain has TRBV12-3 or TRBV12-4 and TRBJ1-6; TRBD1 aligns across 7 bases. There are 14 residues in the CDR3. J was trimmed by 9 bases and V by 8 bases; bases with no gene match: 10. The CDR3, as DNA: TGTGCCAGCCTGACAGGGATTCAAGGTTCACCCCTCCACTTT. Protein product: CASLTGIQGSPLHF.

In this sample, this clonotype turned up a few times. A read error may be the cause here, since a much bigger clone is one base away. CDR3 bases: TGTGCCAGCAGCTTAGAGACAGGGGACACTGAAGCTTTCTTT. Translation gives CASSLETGDTEAFF. This chain connects TRBV11-3 to TRBJ1-1; 8 nucleotides match TRBD1. Germline CDR1 SGHNT, CDR2 YENEEA. This CDR3 spans 14 amino acids. The V segment lost 0 bases and the J segment 3 bases; nucleotides outside the gene matches: 0.

The chain combines TRBV6-1 with TRBJ2-7, with D possibly TRBD2 on 5 matching bases. Germline lookup yields CDR1 MNHNS and CDR2 SASEGT. The CDR3 totals 13 residues. Trimming removed 4 bases from V and 1 base from J, with 8 bases in between. The CDR3 loop is CASSVRGSYEQYF. CDR3 DNA: TGTGCCAGCAGTGTTCGGGGATCCTACGAGCAGTACTTC.

This clonotype has a count of ten or more. The chain employs TRBV7-9 and TRBJ2-7, with D tentatively TRBD1 or TRBD2 (5 bases each). Trimming took off 6 bases at V and 0 bases at J, with 6 bases between the two ends. The CDR3 extends over 12 amino acids. The germline CDR1 and CDR2 sequences are SEHNR and FQNEAQ (reference sequence). The CDR3 loop is CASRGTSYEQYF. CDR3 DNA sequence: TGTGCCAGCAGGGGGACCTCCTACGAGCAGTACTTC.

The rearrangement joins TRBV7-9 to TRBJ2-1; TRBD1 agrees at 9 bases. J was trimmed by 7 bases and V by 1 base; bases with no gene match: 2. Germline V gene data show CDR1 as SEHNR and CDR2 as FQNEAQ (reference sequence). This CDR3 spans 14 amino acids. CDR3 sequence (DNA): TGTGCCAGCAGCTTAGACAGGGGGCTGAATGAGCAGTTCTTC. Translating it yields CASSLDRGLNEQFF.